This T cell receptor (beta chain) was retrieved from a study of cytomegalovirus exposure and HLA in healthy donors. CDR3 length equals 13 residues. Trimming left V 3 bases short and J 5 bases short, with 10 bases between. Germline CDR1 SEHNR, CDR2 FQNEAQ (reference sequence). Regarding this clone: Its antigen is still unknown.

Amplification used 60 Vbeta primers and 13 Jbeta primers. The assay was immunoSEQ multiplex PCR, and TCRdb's table has in-frame clones only and misses some. The sample consists of 95,000 to 110,000 clones, 55% to 85% of them appearing once. Whole-study findings and limits: Across donors, presence/absence analyses took sequencing depth to be roughly uniform. A prior analysis recorded that most TCR beta V segments were productive about 87% or about 30% of the time. It was reportedly the case that the classifier diagnosed cytomegalovirus status with high specificity and sensitivity.

The receptor comes from a man aged 25-40 years in good health and CMV-seronegative. The sequenced material came from PBMCs. The chain links TRBV7-9 to TRBJ1-1, with D possibly TRBD1 on 6 matching bases. In DNA form, the CDR3 reads TGTGCCAGCAGCTTTCAGGGGCATACTGAAGCTTTCTTT. Translated: CASSFQGHTEAFF.